Below are 27 T cell receptor beta chains sequenced from a single sample in a study of blood T cell repertoires in COVID-19. Clones were sequenced by immunoSEQ multiplex PCR, and TCRdb holds only the in-frame ones, with some missing. This sample has roughly 240,000 clones, with about 86% found just once. Sequenced material: peripheral blood. The receptors come from a man between 18 and 35 years old with active or convalescent COVID-19.

Points on this clone: At the DNA level, this CDR3 is encoded by other sequences in the same sample as well. V and J are TRBV9 and TRBJ1-2; D is unresolved. V was cut by 3 bases and J by 5 bases, with 5 bases left in between. Germline V gives CDR1 SGDLS, CDR2 YYNGEE. The CDR3 totals 11 residues. The CDR3 reads CASSASYGYTF. CDR3 DNA sequence: TGTGCCAGCAGCGCTAGTTATGGCTACACCTTC.

This clone occurred once. J is TRBJ2-5 and V is TRBV7-9, with 9 bases identical to TRBD2. CDR3 length: 15 residues. Germline values: CDR1 SEHNR, CDR2 FQNEAQ (reference sequence). V was clipped by 2 bases and J by 6 bases; unmatched bases: 7. The CDR3 nucleotides read TGTGCCAGCAGCTTACAGTCTAGCGGGAATAAGACCCAGTACTTC. Translated, it gives CASSLQSSGNKTQYF.

There are a few counts of this clone. The gene calls are TRBV19 and TRBJ1-4; the match to TRBD1 covers 8 bases. V shed 7 bases, J shed 7 bases, and the junction held 8 bases outside the gene matches. This CDR3 has 14 amino acids. Germline V gene data show CDR1 as LNHDA and CDR2 as SQIVND (reference sequence). In DNA form, the CDR3 reads TGTGCCAGTACGACGGGACAGGTGGCTGAAAAACTGTTTTTT. Translated, it gives CASTTGQVAEKLFF.

The rearrangement uses TRBV2 and TRBJ1-4; TRBD1 is a possible D gene (6 bases). Looked up from germline, CDR1 is SNHLY and CDR2 is FYNNEI. The CDR3 contains 14 residues. Trimming removed 5 bases from V and 8 bases from J, with 15 bases in between. The CDR3 nucleotides are TGTGCCAGCAGTAACAGGGTCGTGGTAGAAAAACTGTTTTTT. This gives the protein CASSNRVVVEKLFF.

This rearrangement joins TRBV6-6 to TRBJ1-4, with D tentatively TRBD1 (5 bases). Trimming removed 5 bases at V and 8 bases at J, with 15 bases between. The CDR3 length is 14 residues. CDR1 MNHNY and CDR2 SVGAGI come from the germline V gene (reference sequence). CDR3 in DNA: TGTGCCAGCAGTATGGGGGGAATGGGCGAAAAACTGTTTTTT. Protein product: CASSMGGMGEKLFF.

V and J are TRBV6-5 and TRBJ2-1; the D is unclear. Trimming cost V 2 bases and J 2 bases, with 10 bases left between them. This CDR3 has 15 residues. From germline, CDR1 is MNHEY and CDR2 SVGAGI. As DNA, the CDR3 is TGTGCCAGCAGTTACCAACAGAGAACCTACAATGAGCAGTTCTTC. Amino acids: CASSYQQRTYNEQFF.

This chain joins TRBV7-2 and TRBJ1-3; D is perhaps TRBD1 (5 bases). V dropped 5 bases and J dropped 0 bases, with 14 bases sitting between them. Germline CDR1 SGHTA, CDR2 FQGNSA. There are 16 residues in the CDR3. The chain's CDR3 is CASSIYDSVSGNTIYF. The CDR3 bases are TGTGCCAGCAGCATATACGACAGCGTCTCTGGAAACACCATATATTTT.

The CDR3 loop reads CATSEVAGGGTDTQYF. The CDR3 coding sequence is TGTGCCACCAGTGAAGTGGCAGGGGGCGGTACAGATACGCAGTATTTT. V and J are TRBV24-1 and TRBJ2-3; 8 bases match TRBD1. The germline V gene has CDR1 KGHDR and CDR2 SFDVKD. CDR3 length: 16 amino acids. Trimming at V came to 4 bases and at J to 3 bases, leaving 8 bases not matched to a gene.

This sequence joins TRBV24-1 and TRBJ2-1; 9 nucleotides line up with TRBD1. This CDR3 has 14 amino acids. Germline values: CDR1 KGHDR, CDR2 SFDVKD. The V segment lost 7 bases and the J segment 9 bases; nucleotides outside the gene matches: 9. The CDR3 reads CATSTGGENSEQFF. CDR3 nucleotide sequence: TGTGCCACCAGCACAGGGGGCGAAAATAGTGAGCAGTTCTTC.

V is TRBV30 and J is TRBJ1-1; D is possibly TRBD1 (5 bases). V lost 1 base, J lost 4 bases, and 10 bases lay in between. The CDR3 loop spans 13 amino acids. Per the germline V gene, CDR1 is GTSNPN and CDR2 is SVGIG (reference sequence). The CDR3 region has the DNA TGTGCCTGGAGTGGCAGGGTAGGCACTGAAGCTTTCTTT. This sequence encodes CAWSGRVGTEAFF.

The chain links TRBV5-6 to TRBJ2-2; the D gene is possibly TRBD2 (6 bases). V lost 4 bases and J lost 2, with 12 bases in between. CDR1 is SGHDT and CDR2 is YYEEEE in the germline V gene. This CDR3 spans 15 amino acids. The CDR3 DNA reads TGTGCCAGCAGCGTAGGAGGGGCCAACACCGGGGAGCTGTTTTTT. This translates into CASSVGGANTGELFF. The full variable domain, with the rest looked up from reference TRBV5-6 and TRBJ2-2, is DAGVTQSPTHLIKTRGQQVTLRCSPKSGHDTVSWYQQALGQGPQFIFQYYEEEERQRGNFPDRFSGHQFPNYSSELNVNALLLGDSALYLCASSVGGANTGELFFGEGSRLTVL.

The chain carries TRBV30 and TRBJ1-1, with unresolved D. The CDR3 is made up of 15 amino acids. V was cut by 4 bases and J by 0 bases, with 15 bases left in between. Germline V gives CDR1 GTSNPN, CDR2 SVGIG (reference sequence). The CDR3 is CAWKRGNVVNTEAFF. In DNA, the CDR3 is TGTGCCTGGAAACGGGGTAACGTAGTGAACACTGAAGCTTTCTTT.

The V gene is TRBV4-1, the J gene TRBJ2-3; 16 nucleotides align to TRBD2. CDR1 is MGHRA, CDR2 YSYEKL, per germline. V dropped 4 bases and J dropped 2; count of bases not matched to a gene: 12. The CDR3 covers 20 residues. For the CDR3, the DNA is TGCGCCAGCAGCCGGTATCCGGGACTAGCGGGGGGGCTGACCACAGATACGCAGTATTTT. The encoded protein is CASSRYPGLAGGLTTDTQYF.

The chain couples TRBV5-4 to TRBJ1-3; maybe TRBD1 (5 bases). This CDR3 contains 14 residues. Germline V gene sequence: CDR1 SGHNT, CDR2 YYREEE (reference sequence). V lost 0 bases to trimming and J lost 2 bases, with 6 bases between them. In nucleotides, the CDR3 is TGTGCCAGCAGCTTGGCAGGGCCTGGAAACACCATATATTTT. This encodes CASSLAGPGNTIYF.

J is TRBJ1-5 and V is TRBV24-1; D call uncertain. Germline V gene lookup returns CDR1 KGHDR and CDR2 SFDVKD. This CDR3 has 14 residues. Trimming stripped 2 bases from V and 1 base from J, with 5 bases between. The CDR3 DNA reads TGTGCCACCAGTGATTACCGGAGCAATCAGCCCCAGCATTTT. Its translation: CATSDYRSNQPQHF.

The chain has TRBV28 and TRBJ1-2; D is unclear. The CDR3 covers 14 residues. From germline, CDR1 is MDHEN and CDR2 SYDVKM. V was shortened by 3 bases and J by 0 bases, with 8 bases between the two germline ends. CDR3 amino acids: CASSLRRTNYGYTF. The CDR3 bases are TGTGCCAGCAGTTTGAGGAGGACTAACTATGGCTACACCTTC.

This rearrangement joins TRBV19 to TRBJ1-1; TRBD1 matches 7 bases. The CDR3 runs to 16 residues. V trimming: 1 base; J trimming: 4 bases; junction bases outside the gene matches: 9. CDR1 is LNHDA, CDR2 SQIVND, per germline (reference sequence). CDR3 region: CASSIAGGFSSTEAFF. Written as DNA, the CDR3 is TGTGCCAGTAGTATAGCAGGGGGATTTAGTAGCACTGAAGCTTTCTTT.

Only one count was recorded for this clone. The V gene is TRBV28, the J gene TRBJ2-7, with 7 bases identical to TRBD1. Germline values: CDR1 MDHEN, CDR2 SYDVKM. The ends lost 6 bases at V and 3 bases at J; junction bases unmatched: 8. The CDR3 is made up of 14 amino acids. CDR3 sequence reads: CASSLTGWSYEQYF. DNA of the CDR3: TGTGCCAGCAGCTTGACAGGGTGGAGCTACGAGCAGTACTTC.

The J gene is TRBJ2-2, the V gene TRBV10-3; D is possibly TRBD2 (6 bases). In germline, CDR1 is ENHRY, CDR2 SYGVKD. The CDR3 is 12 residues long. Trimming left V 8 bases short and J 8 bases short, with 12 bases between. The CDR3 DNA reads TGTGCCATCTGGAGGGCCGAAGGGGAGCTGTTTTTT. This translates into CAIWRAEGELFF.

The rearrangement links TRBV5-1 to TRBJ2-1; no firm D call. The ends were cut back, 3 bases at V and 6 bases at J, with 10 bases in the middle. Germline CDR1 SGHRS, CDR2 YFSETQ. The CDR3 sequence is 13 residues long. The CDR3 DNA reads TGCGCCAGCAGCTCAGTATCCCTCAATGAGCAGTTCTTC. As protein: CASSSVSLNEQFF.

CDR3 residues: CASSLISGTFYEQYF. CDR3 coding DNA: TGTGCCAGCAGCCTTATCAGCGGGACTTTCTACGAGCAGTACTTC. The chain couples TRBV14 to TRBJ2-7; TRBD2 matches at 7 bases. Losses at the gene ends were 4 bases for V and 3 bases for J; bases not matched to a gene: 9. Germline V gives CDR1 SGHDN, CDR2 FVKESK. The CDR3 consists of 15 residues.

The chain recombines TRBV27 with TRBJ2-7; 7 positions match TRBD1. J lost 0 bases, V lost 6 bases, and 8 bases had no gene match. This CDR3 is 15 amino acids long. From germline, CDR1 is MNHEY and CDR2 SMNVEV (reference sequence). This CDR3 is CASSPRDRTSYEQYF. The CDR3 DNA follows: TGTGCCAGCAGCCCCAGGGACAGAACCTCCTACGAGCAGTACTTC.

Here the CDR3 DNA reads TGTGCCTGGAGTGCGGGGGATTATGGCTACACCTTC. Translating it yields CAWSAGDYGYTF. The V gene is TRBV30, the J gene TRBJ1-2; D is possibly TRBD1 (5 bases). The V gene lost 1 base and the J gene lost 5 bases, with 8 bases spanning the gap. Germline CDR1 GTSNPN, CDR2 SVGIG (reference sequence). The CDR3 is 12 residues long. Drawing the rest from reference TRBV30 and TRBJ1-2, the complete variable domain is SQTIHQWPATLVQPVGSPLSLECTVEGTSNPNLYWYRQAAGRGLQLLFYSVGIGQISSEVPQNLSASRPQDRQFILSSKKLLLSDSGFYLCAWSAGDYGYTFGSGTRLTVV.

This chain joins TRBV6-5 and TRBJ1-5; D call uncertain. The CDR3 spans 14 residues. The germline gives CDR1 MNHEY, CDR2 SVGAGI. V lost 6 bases and J lost 4, with 13 bases in between. As DNA, the CDR3 is TGTGCCAGCAGCTCGACGGGTCAGAATCAGCCCCAGCATTTT. This translates into CASSSTGQNQPQHF.

The chain has TRBV27 and TRBJ2-5, with TRBD2 matching over 7 bases. This CDR3 is built from 14 residues. The germline CDR1 and CDR2 sequences are MNHEY and SMNVEV (reference sequence). The junction had 4 bases not matched to a gene; V was cut back by 5 bases and J by 1 base. The CDR3 region is CASSPGLVQETQYF. The CDR3 coding sequence is TGTGCCAGCAGTCCAGGACTAGTCCAAGAGACCCAGTACTTC.

This chain connects TRBV27 to TRBJ1-2; 7 bases are shared with TRBD1. The V gene's germline CDR1 is MNHEY and CDR2 SMNVEV (reference sequence). Trimming took 6 bases from V and 9 from J; bases not matched to a gene: 7. This CDR3 is 12 amino acids long. CDR3 bases: TGTGCCAGCAGCCCACAGGGGACCCGCTACACCTTC. Amino acids: CASSPQGTRYTF.

The chain links TRBV4-1 to TRBJ2-5, with D possibly TRBD2 on 6 matching bases. In germline, CDR1 is MGHRA, CDR2 YSYEKL. Deletions cut 1 base from V and 4 bases from J, with 22 bases between. CDR3 length equals 18 residues. The CDR3 loop reads CASSQVKILASVSETQYF. CDR3 nucleotide sequence: TGCGCCAGCAGCCAAGTAAAAATTCTAGCGTCCGTCTCAGAGACCCAGTACTTC.